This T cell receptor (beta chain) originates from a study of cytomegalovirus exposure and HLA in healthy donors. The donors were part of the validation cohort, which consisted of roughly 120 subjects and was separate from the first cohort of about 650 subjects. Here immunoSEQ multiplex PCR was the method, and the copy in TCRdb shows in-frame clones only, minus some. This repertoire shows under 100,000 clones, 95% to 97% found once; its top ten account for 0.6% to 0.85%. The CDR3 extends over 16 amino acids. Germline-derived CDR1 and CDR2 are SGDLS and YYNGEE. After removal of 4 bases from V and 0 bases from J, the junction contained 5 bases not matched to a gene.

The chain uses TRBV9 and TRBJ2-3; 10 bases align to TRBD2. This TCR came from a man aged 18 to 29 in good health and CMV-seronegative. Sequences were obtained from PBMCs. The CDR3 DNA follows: TGTGCCAGCAGCACCGGACTAGCGGTTAGCACAGATACGCAGTATTTT. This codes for CASSTGLAVSTDTQYF.